The 21 T cell receptor beta chains below come from one sample, sequenced in a study of OX40 agonist ivuxolimab in advanced cancers. Clones were read by immunoSEQ multiplex PCR, and TCRdb kept only the in-frame ones, dropping some. The table has 25,000 to 35,000 clones, over 60% seen once. Here the sequenced sample was CD4+ or CD8+ T cells sorted from blood, taken in a trial of the OX40 agonist ivuxolimab. Receptors originate from an adult with an advanced solid tumor such as melanoma, head and neck, liver or kidney cancer.

The CDR3 spells CASSFLWGGLQPQHF. CDR3 nucleotide sequence: TGTGCCAGCAGCTTCCTATGGGGGGGGCTGCAGCCCCAGCATTTT. The V and J genes are TRBV5-5 and TRBJ1-5; a possible D gene is TRBD1 (6 bases). Germline V gene lookup returns CDR1 SGHKS and CDR2 YYEKEE (reference sequence). The V end was cut by 2 bases, the J end by 7 bases, with 16 bases between. CDR3 length: 15 residues. Full variable domain (missing parts from reference TRBV5-5 and TRBJ1-5): DAGVTQSPTHLIKTRGQQVTLRCSPISGHKSVSWYQQVLGQGPQFIFQYYEKEERGRGNFPDRFSARQFPNYSSELNVNALLLGDSALYLCASSFLWGGLQPQHFGDGTRLSIL.

The J gene is TRBJ1-2, the V gene TRBV5-4, with 10 positions matching TRBD1. Germline V CDR1 and CDR2: SGHNT, YYREEE (reference sequence). This CDR3 is built from 15 residues. V lost 3 bases to trimming and J lost 4 bases; unmatched junction nucleotides: 6. The CDR3 spells CASSSGTGVSYGYTF. The CDR3, as DNA: TGTGCCAGCAGCTCCGGGACAGGGGTTAGCTATGGCTACACCTTC.

The CDR3 DNA follows: TGTGCCAGCAACCGCGGGGGGCTCTACAATGAGCAGTTCTTC. This sequence encodes CASNRGGLYNEQFF. The V call is TRBV13, the J call TRBJ2-1; TRBD2 aligns across 8 bases. Germline V gene sequence: CDR1 PRHDT, CDR2 FYEKMQ (reference sequence). CDR3 length equals 14 residues. V was pared by 7 bases and J by 3 bases, with 5 bases of the junction left unmatched.

The rearrangement links TRBV13 to TRBJ2-5; D gene unclear. The V end lost 5 bases, the J end lost 7 bases, and 11 bases lay between the germline ends. In germline, CDR1 is PRHDT, CDR2 FYEKMQ (reference sequence). This CDR3 comprises 12 residues. The CDR3 sequence: CASSPRSGTQYF. The CDR3 DNA follows: TGTGCCAGCAGCCCTAGGTCTGGGACCCAGTACTTC.

CDR3 amino acids: CASSGTSGASYNEQFF. As DNA, the CDR3 is TGCGCCAGCAGTGGAACTAGCGGGGCGTCCTACAATGAGCAGTTCTTC. The rearrangement links TRBV10-2 to TRBJ2-1; 10 nucleotides line up with TRBD2. Unmatched junction bases numbered 4, after V lost 4 bases and J lost 1 base. This CDR3 is 16 amino acids long. Germline V gene sequence: CDR1 WSHSY, CDR2 SAAADI.

The chain is built from TRBV19 and TRBJ2-7; either TRBD1 or TRBD2 may fit D (5 bases each). The CDR3 is made up of 14 amino acids. V gave up 4 bases and J gave up 3 bases, with 13 bases separating them. The germline V gene has CDR1 LNHDA and CDR2 SQIVND (reference sequence). The CDR3 spells CASSRGPFNYEQYF. The CDR3 DNA follows: TGTGCCAGTAGTAGGGGACCGTTTAACTACGAGCAGTACTTC.

This chain links TRBV6-5 with TRBJ1-5, with a tentative D call TRBD1 (6 bases). CDR3 length equals 15 residues. Germline CDR1 is MNHEY and CDR2 is SVGAGI. V lost 5 bases to trimming and J lost 7 bases, with 18 bases between them. CDR3 DNA: TGTGCCAGCAGTCGAACCGGACAGTCTAAACAGCCCCAGCATTTT. Encoded protein: CASSRTGQSKQPQHF.

V usage is TRBV7-2 and J usage is TRBJ1-1; TRBD1 is a possible D gene (6 bases). The V end lost 5 bases, the J end lost 4 bases, and 11 bases lay between the germline ends. The V gene's germline CDR1 is SGHTA and CDR2 FQGNSA. CDR3 length: 13 amino acids. The DNA of the CDR3 is TGTGCCAGCAGCCAACAGGGTGGCACTGAAGCTTTCTTT. Amino acid sequence: CASSQQGGTEAFF.

The genes are TRBV5-6 and TRBJ2-2; 9 bases are a match to TRBD1. V lost 4 bases to trimming and J lost 4 bases; unmatched junction nucleotides: 5. The CDR3 loop spans 15 amino acids. Germline V CDR1 and CDR2: SGHDT, YYEEEE. CDR3 sequence reads: CASSTGGSSTGELFF. CDR3 sequence (DNA): TGTGCCAGCAGCACAGGGGGCTCTAGCACCGGGGAGCTGTTTTTT.

CDR3 residues: CASSPSGGGRTDTQYF. CDR3 in DNA: TGTGCCAGCAGCCCTAGTGGCGGGGGTCGCACAGATACGCAGTATTTT. The chain joins TRBV7-6 to TRBJ2-3; 7 bases are a match to TRBD2. Trimming at V came to 5 bases and at J to 1 base, leaving 9 bases not matched to a gene. The CDR3 has 16 residues. Germline assignment: CDR1 SGHVS and CDR2 FNYEAQ. Looking up the rest from reference TRBV7-6 and TRBJ2-3 gives the full variable domain: GAGVSQSPRYKVTKRGQDVALRCDPISGHVSLYWYRQALGQGPEFLTYFNYEAQQDKSGLPNDRFSAERPEGSISTLTIQRTEQRDSAMYRCASSPSGGGRTDTQYFGPGTRLTVL.

The J gene is TRBJ1-1, the V gene TRBV30; no firm D call. This CDR3 is built from 12 residues. Looked up from germline, CDR1 is GTSNPN and CDR2 is SVGIG (reference sequence). V was shortened by 2 bases and J by 4 bases, with 8 bases between the two germline ends. The chain's CDR3 is CAWSSAATEAFF. The CDR3 coding sequence is TGTGCCTGGAGTAGTGCGGCCACTGAAGCTTTCTTT.

The CDR3, as DNA: TGTGCCAGCAGCCCGGACGGCCCTCAGCCCCAGCATTTT. Its translation: CASSPDGPQPQHF. The V call is TRBV7-9, the J call TRBJ1-5, with D uncertain. The V end was cut by 5 bases, the J end by 6 bases, with 11 bases between. CDR3 length: 13 residues. Germline-derived CDR1 and CDR2 are SEHNR and FQNEAQ (reference sequence).

V gene TRBV30 combines with J gene TRBJ2-5; possibly TRBD1 for D (5 bases). The V end lost 5 bases, the J end lost 5 bases, and 12 bases lay between the germline ends. This CDR3 comprises 12 residues. Germline CDR1 and CDR2: GTSNPN and SVGIG (reference sequence). For the CDR3, the DNA is TGTGCCTGGGCAGGGATTCGGGAGACCCAGTACTTC. Its translation is CAWAGIRETQYF. Full variable domain (outside the CDR3, taken from reference TRBV30 and TRBJ2-5): SQTIHQWPATLVQPVGSPLSLECTVEGTSNPNLYWYRQAAGRGLQLLFYSVGIGQISSEVPQNLSASRPQDRQFILSSKKLLLSDSGFYLCAWAGIRETQYFGPGTRLLVL.

CDR3 amino acids: CASSKAAGQVDTQYF. CDR3 in DNA: TGTGCCAGCAGCAAGGCTGCGGGGCAGGTAGATACGCAGTATTTT. The V gene is TRBV7-6, the J gene TRBJ2-3; possibly TRBD2 for D (6 bases). This CDR3 has 15 amino acids. The germline V gene encodes CDR1 SGHVS and CDR2 FNYEAQ. Trimming stripped 5 bases from V and 5 bases from J, with 17 bases between.

The V call is TRBV6-1, the J call TRBJ1-2; the D gene is possibly TRBD1 (5 bases). Trimming removed 7 bases at V and 8 bases at J, with 17 bases between. Germline V CDR1 and CDR2: MNHNS, SASEGT. The CDR3 spans 13 residues. CDR3 region: CASTGRETSGYTF. In nucleotides, the CDR3 is TGTGCCAGCACCGGCAGGGAAACATCGGGCTACACCTTC.

This chain connects TRBV2 to TRBJ2-7; 8 nucleotides line up with TRBD1. Germline V gene data show CDR1 as SNHLY and CDR2 as FYNNEI. V lost 6 bases, J lost 4 bases, and 5 bases stayed unmatched. The CDR3 consists of 13 residues. In DNA form, the CDR3 reads TGTGCCAGCAGCCGACAGGGGAGGTACGAGCAGTACTTC. This codes for CASSRQGRYEQYF.

The chain has TRBV30 and TRBJ1-4, with TRBD1 identical over 11 bases. Germline CDR1 and CDR2: GTSNPN and SVGIG (reference sequence). The CDR3 spans 13 residues. The junction had 4 bases not matched to a gene; V was cut back by 8 bases and J by 5 bases. The CDR3 spells CAHGTGGNEKLFF. DNA for the CDR3: TGTGCCCACGGGACAGGGGGGAATGAAAAACTGTTTTTT.

A few counts support this clone. The chain joins TRBV19 to TRBJ2-2; tentatively, D is TRBD2 (6 bases). Germline V gives CDR1 LNHDA, CDR2 SQIVND (reference sequence). This CDR3 region has 17 residues. Trimming stripped 6 bases from V and 5 bases from J, with 22 bases between. CDR3 residues: CASSPPRGGERTGELFF. CDR3 coding DNA: TGTGCCAGTAGCCCTCCTCGTGGCGGGGAGAGGACCGGGGAGCTGTTTTTT.

The V gene is TRBV28, the J gene TRBJ2-6; D is perhaps TRBD1 (7 bases). This CDR3 spans 17 amino acids. V was trimmed by 3 bases and J by 4 bases, leaving 16 bases between them. Germline CDR1 reads MDHEN; CDR2 reads SYDVKM. The CDR3 sequence: CASSFQTGRPGANVLTF. The CDR3 coding sequence is TGTGCCAGCAGTTTTCAGACAGGGAGGCCCGGGGCCAACGTCCTGACTTTC. The full variable domain, its missing parts supplied by reference TRBV28 and TRBJ2-6, is DVKVTQSSRYLVKRTGEKVFLECVQDMDHENMFWYRQDPGLGLRLIYFSYDVKMKEKGDIPEGYSVSREKKERFSLILESASTNQTSMYLCASSFQTGRPGANVLTFGAGSRLTVL.

This clone is labeled medium-sized. The chain is built from TRBV4-1 and TRBJ2-2, with D uncertain. In germline, CDR1 is MGHRA, CDR2 YSYEKL. The CDR3 contains 15 residues. Trimming left V 1 base short and J 1 base short, with 7 bases between. The CDR3 bases are TGCGCCAGCAGCCAAGGATCAGGGAACACCGGGGAGCTGTTTTTT. Translating it yields CASSQGSGNTGELFF.

This chain connects TRBV5-1 to TRBJ2-3; tentative D call: TRBD2 (6 bases). Germline-derived CDR1 and CDR2 are SGHRS and YFSETQ. This CDR3 has 15 amino acids. The V end lost 3 bases, the J end lost 3 bases, and 14 bases lay between the germline ends. The CDR3 here is CASSYMQGGTDTQYF. CDR3 nucleotide sequence: TGCGCCAGCAGCTACATGCAGGGAGGAACAGATACGCAGTATTTT. Full variable domain (missing parts from reference TRBV5-1 and TRBJ2-3): KAGVTQTPRYLIKTRGQQVTLSCSPISGHRSVSWYQQTPGQGLQFLFEYFSETQRNKGNFPGRFSGRQFSNSRSEMNVSTLELGDSALYLCASSYMQGGTDTQYFGPGTRLTVL.